These T cell receptor beta chains were read from a single sample in a study of blood T cell repertoires in COVID-19. Generated by immunoSEQ multiplex PCR, the TCRdb table keeps only in-frame clones and is missing some. This table has about 80,000 clones, approximately 76% appearing once. Material for sequencing was peripheral blood. Source of these receptors: a man between 65 and 85 years old with active or convalescent COVID-19. Each CDR3 is given with its conserved first and last residue. The D gene is left open where the match is weak. Not all rows give a size; the values are once, few, many and, for expanded clones, a class.

abundance | j_gene | d_gene | v_gene | CDR3nt | CDR3aa
- | TRBJ1-6 | TRBD1 | TRBV28 | TGTGCCACCAAGGGGACAGCGAAGAATTCACCCCTCCACTTT | CATKGTAKNSPLHF
- | TRBJ1-5 | - | TRBV6-1 | TGTGCCAGCAGTGGGGTTGTGACACTTTCTAGCAATCAGCCCCAGCATTTT | CASSGVVTLSSNQPQHF
- | TRBJ1-5 | - | TRBV19 | TGTGCCAGTAGTATTCGAGCAGGCCCCCGGCCCCAGCATTTT | CASSIRAGPRPQHF
- | TRBJ2-1 | TRBD1 | TRBV9 | TGTGCCAGCAGCGTAGAGGGACAGAGCTCCTACAATGAGCAGTTCTTC | CASSVEGQSSYNEQFF
- | TRBJ2-3 | TRBD2 | TRBV30 | TGTGCCGGGACTAGCGGGGACATCACAGATACGCAGTATTTT | CAGTSGDITDTQYF
- | TRBJ2-3 | - | TRBV7-2 | TGTGCCAGCAGCTTTTATGCAGATACGCAGTATTTT | CASSFYADTQYF
few | TRBJ1-2 | - | TRBV29-1 | TGCAGCGTTGAGCTAGGTGACAGCTATGGCTACACCTTC | CSVELGDSYGYTF
- | TRBJ1-4 | TRBD1 | TRBV5-1 | TGCGCCAGCAGCTTGGGACAGGGTAATGAAAAACTGTTTTTT | CASSLGQGNEKLFF
- | TRBJ2-3 | TRBD2 | TRBV11-2 | TGTGCCAGCAGCTTCCAGCGGGGGAGCACAGATACGCAGTATTTT | CASSFQRGSTDTQYF
- | TRBJ2-1 | - | TRBV6-1 | TGTGCCAGCAGTGAGAGGGATTACAATGAGCAGTTCTTC | CASSERDYNEQFF
- | TRBJ2-5 | TRBD2 | TRBV28 | TGTGCCAGCCGGACTAGGATCCCGGAGACCCAGTACTTC | CASRTRIPETQYF
- | TRBJ2-7 | TRBD2 | TRBV3-1/TRBV3-2 | TGTGCCAGCAGCCCAAGGACTAGCGGGACTTACGAGCAGTACTTC | CASSPRTSGTYEQYF
- | TRBJ2-3 | - | TRBV19 | TGTGCCAGTAGTATGCGGGAAGATACGCAGTATTTT | CASSMREDTQYF
- | TRBJ1-4 | TRBD1 | TRBV28 | TGTGCCAGCAGCTCGGGACAGGCTAATGAAAAACTGTTTTTT | CASSSGQANEKLFF
- | TRBJ1-1 | - | TRBV27 | TGTGCCAGCAGGGCCCCCGGGAACAAGCTAGCTTTCTTT | CASRAPGNKLAFF
- | TRBJ1-5 | - | TRBV28 | TGTGCCTGGGGCAGGCTAGATAGCAATCAGCCCCAGCATTTT | CAWGRLDSNQPQHF
- | TRBJ2-7 | - | TRBV5-4 | TGTGCCAGCAGCTTTCATGCGTCCGACTACGAGCAGTACTTC | CASSFHASDYEQYF
- | TRBJ2-7 | - | TRBV27 | TGTGCCAGCAGTTTCACAGGGAAGCCCCCCTACGAGCAGTACTTC | CASSFTGKPPYEQYF
once | TRBJ1-2 | - | TRBV6-5 | TGTGCCAGCAGTAAGGCGGACTTCTATGGCTACACCTTC | CASSKADFYGYTF
- | TRBJ2-1 | TRBD2 | TRBV5-1 | TGCGCCAGCAGCTTAATGGCTAGCGGGAACAATGAGCAGTTCTTC | CASSLMASGNNEQFF
- | TRBJ1-2 | TRBD1 | TRBV4-1 | TGCGCCAGCAGCCGAGCTTGGGGGGACAGAGATTATGGCTACACCTTC | CASSRAWGDRDYGYTF
- | TRBJ1-1 | - | TRBV9 | TGTGCCAGCAGCGTAGGGGGGGACACTGAAGCTTTCTTT | CASSVGGDTEAFF
- | TRBJ2-2 | - | TRBV5-1 | TGCGCCAGCAGCTTGCCTACCGACACCGGGGAGCTGTTTTTT | CASSLPTDTGELFF
- | TRBJ1-6 | - | TRBV10-3 | TGTGCCATCGCCGAGAGGGTGGCGAATTCACCCCTCCACTTT | CAIAERVANSPLHF
- | TRBJ1-1 | - | TRBV20-1 | TGCAGTGCTAGTATGAGGGGGAGAGAAGCTTTCTTT | CSASMRGREAFF